These 8 T cell receptor beta chains originate from one sample sequenced in a study of T-cell reconstitution after alpha-beta-depleted transplantation in children. This sample's TCRbeta library carried unique molecular identifier barcodes. Using its own MiXCR run on the PCR reads, TCRdb lists one record per CDR3 protein. The sample consists of almost 250,000 distinct CDR3 sequences, 25% of them appearing once. This sample comprised PBMCs, obtained before TCRalphabeta/CD19-depleted stem cell transplant. These receptors originate from a girl aged 2-10 years with Fanconi anemia, due to receive a stem cell transplant.

This clonotype was seen repeatedly, ten times or more. The chain couples TRBV5-8 to TRBJ1-4; D is ambiguous. This CDR3 is 15 amino acids long. V lost 7 bases to trimming and J lost 0 bases, with 13 bases between them. Germline values: CDR1 SGHTS, CDR2 YDEGEE. CDR3 amino acids: CASPRSGATNEKLFF. CDR3 coding DNA: TGTGCCAGCCCGAGGTCAGGAGCAACTAATGAAAAACTGTTTTTT.

This clonotype came up a few times. The chain joins TRBV7-8 to TRBJ2-1; the match to TRBD2 covers 8 bases. The V gene's germline CDR1 is SGHVS and CDR2 FQNEAQ. The CDR3 is 15 amino acids. V lost 2 bases and J lost 6; bases outside the gene matches: 6. The CDR3 region is CASSLLGGAVNEQFF. The CDR3 DNA sequence: TGTGCCAGCAGCTTACTCGGGGGGGCTGTCAATGAGCAGTTCTTC.

This clonotype was recorded many times. The chain is built from TRBV29-1 and TRBJ2-5; no clear D. From germline, CDR1 is SQVTM and CDR2 ANQGSEA. V was trimmed by 2 bases and J by 9 bases, leaving 10 bases between them. This CDR3 is 11 amino acids long. The CDR3 DNA follows: TGCAGCGTTGAAAATACGTGGGCCCAGTACTTC. Translating gives CSVENTWAQYF.

This clonotype came up many times. The rearrangement joins TRBV7-2 to TRBJ2-1; D uncertain. This CDR3 has 15 residues. V was cut by 6 bases and J by 4 bases, with 16 bases left in between. Germline CDR1 SGHTA, CDR2 FQGNSA. In DNA, the CDR3 is TGTGCCAGCAGTCTTTCTAGGAGTCTGTACAATGAGCAGTTCTTC. Residues: CASSLSRSLYNEQFF. Full variable domain (outside the CDR3, taken from reference TRBV7-2 and TRBJ2-1): GAGVSQSPSNKVTEKGKDVELRCDPISGHTALYWYRQSLGQGLEFLIYFQGNSAPDKSGLPSDRFSAERTGGSVSTLTIQRTQQEDSAVYLCASSLSRSLYNEQFFGPGTRLTVL.

This clonotype was seen a few times. The chain carries TRBV25-1 and TRBJ2-2, with D unresolved. This CDR3 has 12 amino acids. The germline V gene encodes CDR1 MGHDK and CDR2 SYGVNS. V lost 6 bases and J 5 bases, leaving 7 bases between the germline ends. The CDR3 bases are TGTGCCAGCAGACTGCCTACCGGGGAGCTGTTTTTT. Encoded protein: CASRLPTGELFF.

The chain recombines TRBV5-1 with TRBJ1-6, with a weak D call TRBD1 (5 bases). The germline V gene has CDR1 SGHRS and CDR2 YFSETQ. V lost 0 bases to trimming and J lost 7 bases, with 11 bases between them. This CDR3 comprises 15 residues. DNA of the CDR3: TGCGCCAGCAGCTTGGAGGGACGGGGAAATTCACCCCTCCACTTT. This translates into CASSLEGRGNSPLHF.

This chain links TRBV28 with TRBJ2-1; 9 bases fit TRBD1. The CDR3 extends over 15 amino acids. Trimming took 5 bases from V and 6 from J; bases not matched to a gene: 8. Per the germline V gene, CDR1 is MDHEN and CDR2 is SYDVKM. Here the CDR3 reads CASSRGDRDVNEQFF. In nucleotides, the CDR3 is TGTGCCAGCAGTAGAGGGGACAGGGACGTCAATGAGCAGTTCTTC.

The gene calls are TRBV25-1 and TRBJ2-7; the match to TRBD2 covers 12 bases. The CDR3 spans 16 residues. The V segment lost 4 bases and the J segment 2 bases; nucleotides outside the gene matches: 6. Germline lookup yields CDR1 MGHDK and CDR2 SYGVNS. CDR3 bases: TGTGCCAGCAGTGTACTAGCGGGGGGTCCGGCCTACGAGCAGTACTTC. It translates to CASSVLAGGPAYEQYF.